The next 31 T cell receptor beta chains were all read from a single sample in a study of cytomegalovirus exposure and HLA in healthy donors. In the PCR, 60 Vbeta and 13 Jbeta primers were used. Produced via immunoSEQ multiplex PCR; TCRdb's table is partial and in-frame only. Found here are 180,000 or so clones, about 80% of them singletons; the top ten hold 2% to 2.5%. The sample was PBMCs. These receptors were obtained from a woman aged 50 to 65 in good health and CMV-seronegative.

The table lists this clone with a few counts. This chain joins TRBV7-2 and TRBJ2-7, with D perhaps matching TRBD1 (6 bases). CDR3 size: 14 residues. V was cut by 4 bases and J by 2 bases, with 12 bases left in between. Germline V gene sequence: CDR1 SGHTA, CDR2 FQGNSA. The CDR3: CASSYDRTTYEQYF. CDR3 nucleotides: TGTGCCAGCAGCTACGACAGGACAACCTACGAGCAGTACTTC.

CDR3 sequence (DNA): TGTGCCAGCTCACCACAGAAACATAGCAATCAGCCCCAGCATTTT. Its protein is CASSPQKHSNQPQHF. The V gene is TRBV18, the J gene TRBJ1-5; unclear D gene. V lost 1 base and J 0 bases, leaving 7 bases between the germline ends. CDR1 KGHSH and CDR2 LQKENI come from the germline V gene. There are 15 residues in the CDR3.

The chain is built from TRBV28 and TRBJ1-2; the match to TRBD1 covers 8 bases. V shed 6 bases and J 4 bases; nucleotides not matched to a gene: 4. The CDR3 is made up of 13 amino acids. Germline loops: CDR1 MDHEN, CDR2 SYDVKM. CDR3 nucleotides: TGTGCCAGCAGCTTACAGGGGGTCTATGGCTACACCTTC. It codes for CASSLQGVYGYTF.

The chain combines TRBV7-2 with TRBJ2-5; D uncertain. The J call may be wrong; the DNA end is better matched by TRBJ2-7. There are 14 residues in the CDR3. CDR1 is SGHTA, CDR2 FQGNSA, per germline. DNA of the CDR3: TGTGCCAGCAGCTTAGACCGGGTCCTTTACGAGCAGTACTTC. Its protein product is CASSLDRVLYEQYF.

This sequence joins TRBV2 and TRBJ1-1; TRBD1 aligns across 11 bases. V lost 7 bases to trimming and J lost 1 base; unmatched junction nucleotides: 2. Germline CDR1 reads SNHLY; CDR2 reads FYNNEI. The CDR3 loop spans 14 amino acids. The CDR3 protein is CASIGTGGNTEAFF. Here the CDR3 DNA reads TGTGCCAGCATAGGGACAGGGGGGAACACTGAAGCTTTCTTT.

The chain is built from TRBV6-1 and TRBJ1-2, with 7 positions matching TRBD1. Germline CDR1 is MNHNS and CDR2 is SASEGT. J lost 0 bases, V lost 4 bases, and 5 bases had no gene match. The CDR3 extends over 15 amino acids. The CDR3 sequence is CASSVTGAANYGYTF. As DNA, the CDR3 is TGTGCCAGCAGTGTAACAGGGGCAGCTAACTATGGCTACACCTTC.

In this sample, this clone turned up once. The chain carries TRBV21-1 and TRBJ2-7; the table's TRBD1 call for D was not verified on the DNA. TRBV21-1 is annotated as a pseudogene. The CDR3 loop spans 14 amino acids. The CDR3 sequence is CASSKGHSSYEQYF. DNA of the CDR3: TGTGCCAGCAGCAAAGGTCACAGCTCCTACGAGCAGTACTTC.

The genes are TRBV4-3 and TRBJ2-2; 7 bases align to TRBD2. V was pared by 1 base and J by 6 bases, with 11 bases of the junction left unmatched. The V gene's germline CDR1 is LGHNA and CDR2 YSLEER. The CDR3 extends over 17 amino acids. CDR3 coding DNA: TGCGCCAGCAGCCAAGCGCCACCGACTAGCTCGGCCGGGGAGCTGTTTTTT. It yields the protein CASSQAPPTSSAGELFF.

The chain is built from TRBV4-2 and TRBJ2-5; 7 bases match TRBD2. The CDR3 has 13 amino acids. Germline V gene data show CDR1 as LGHNA and CDR2 as YNFKEQ. Trimming took 4 bases from V and 5 from J; bases not matched to a gene: 4. The CDR3 loop reads CASSRGLRETQYF. Written as DNA, the CDR3 is TGTGCCAGCAGCCGGGGACTACGTGAGACCCAGTACTTC.

The rearrangement joins TRBV10-2 to TRBJ1-6; TRBD1 agrees at 7 bases. The CDR3 length is 19 residues. Germline V gene lookup returns CDR1 WSHSY and CDR2 SAAADI. V shed 0 bases, J shed 0 bases, and the junction held 8 bases outside the gene matches. As DNA, the CDR3 is TGCGCCAGCAGTGAGTCGGCAGGGGGGTCCGGCTCCTATAATTCACCCCTCCACTTT. Protein sequence: CASSESAGGSGSYNSPLHF.

This chain connects TRBV11-2 to TRBJ2-7; D is perhaps TRBD2 (6 bases). In germline, CDR1 is SGHAT, CDR2 FQNNGV. The length of the CDR3 is 16 residues. Trimming removed 5 bases at V and 0 bases at J, with 17 bases between. The CDR3 bases are TGTGCCAGCAGCCCGCAAAATAGCGGCTCCTCCTACGAGCAGTACTTC. This codes for CASSPQNSGSSYEQYF.

This chain connects TRBV11-3 to TRBJ2-1, with a tentative D call TRBD1 (7 bases). Trimming stripped 5 bases from V and 5 bases from J, with 19 bases between. Germline values: CDR1 SGHNT, CDR2 YENEEA. This CDR3 has 16 amino acids. The CDR3 region has the DNA TGTGCCAGCAGCCCTAGAGGTGGAGGGGGCAACAATGAGCAGTTCTTC. Translating it yields CASSPRGGGGNNEQFF. The complete variable domain, with remaining parts taken from reference TRBV11-3 and TRBJ2-1, reads EAGVVQSPRYKIIEKKQPVAFWCNPISGHNTLYWYLQNLGQGPELLIRYENEEAVDDSQLPKDRFSAERLKGVDSTLKIQPAELGDSAVYLCASSPRGGGGNNEQFFGPGTRLTVL.

The chain has TRBV29-1 and TRBJ2-4; TRBD2 might be the D (6 bases). Trimming took off 7 bases at V and 0 bases at J, with 19 bases between the two ends. This CDR3 contains 16 residues. Germline V gives CDR1 SQVTM, CDR2 ANQGSEA. CDR3 in DNA: TGCAGCGGACGGAAGTCGGGGGACTTAGCCAAAAACATTCAGTACTTC. Protein: CSGRKSGDLAKNIQYF.

The chain combines TRBV27 with TRBJ1-5; TRBD1 is a possible D gene (6 bases). CDR3 length equals 16 residues. Looked up from germline, CDR1 is MNHEY and CDR2 is SMNVEV (reference sequence). The V gene lost 2 bases and the J gene lost 1 base, with 12 bases spanning the gap. The DNA of the CDR3 is TGTGCCAGCAGTTTAATGGGGGGGGCGAGCAATCAGCCCCAGCATTTT. Translation: CASSLMGGASNQPQHF.

V and J are TRBV7-2 and TRBJ2-7; D is possibly TRBD2 (5 bases). The CDR3 is 12 residues long. V was clipped by 5 bases and J by 8 bases, with 13 bases between them. Germline CDR1 reads SGHTA; CDR2 reads FQGNSA. Here the CDR3 reads CASSLARGKQYF. For the CDR3, the DNA is TGTGCCAGCAGCCTCGCTCGAGGGAAGCAGTACTTC.

Concerning this clone itself: A read error may produce the germline difference seen at one junction end. CDR3 nucleotides: TGTGCCACCAGCAGAGATGTAGGGGGGGCGGCCTTCCAGTGGTTC. Its protein product is CATSRDVGGAAFQWF. V usage is TRBV15 and J usage is TRBJ2-7, with D tentatively TRBD2 (7 bases). The CDR3 loop spans 15 amino acids. Germline V lookup: CDR1 LNHNV, CDR2 YYDKDF (reference sequence).

The V and J genes are TRBV4-3 and TRBJ2-2; D gene ambiguous. Germline loops: CDR1 LGHNA, CDR2 YSLEER. The CDR3 is 17 residues long. The V gene lost 0 bases and the J gene lost 0 bases, with 11 bases spanning the gap. Here the CDR3 DNA reads TGCGCCAGCAGCCAAGATCGGCGGAGCGCGAACACCGGGGAGCTGTTTTTT. Its protein is CASSQDRRSANTGELFF.

The chain couples TRBV28 to TRBJ2-7, with 12 bases matching TRBD2. Germline assignment: CDR1 MDHEN and CDR2 SYDVKM. CDR3 size: 16 residues. V gave up 7 bases and J gave up 4 bases; unmatched junction bases: 11. For the CDR3, the DNA is TGTGCCAGCACCCACAGGGGACTAGCGGGTTCGTACGAGCAGTACTTC. It codes for CASTHRGLAGSYEQYF. Based on the CDR3 plus reference TRBV28 and TRBJ2-7, the full variable domain is DVKVTQSSRYLVKRTGEKVFLECVQDMDHENMFWYRQDPGLGLRLIYFSYDVKMKEKGDIPEGYSVSREKKERFSLILESASTNQTSMYLCASTHRGLAGSYEQYFGPGTRLTVT.

The chain recombines TRBV7-2 with TRBJ2-1; 9 nucleotides align to TRBD1. V gave up 6 bases and J gave up 5 bases; unmatched junction bases: 8. Per the germline V gene, CDR1 is SGHTA and CDR2 is FQGNSA. The CDR3 contains 15 residues. CDR3 residues: CASSGTGGLNNEQFF. The CDR3 DNA sequence: TGTGCCAGCAGTGGAACAGGGGGCCTTAACAATGAGCAGTTCTTC.

The chain employs TRBV6-5 and TRBJ2-7, with 10 bases identical to TRBD2. The germline V gene encodes CDR1 MNHEY and CDR2 SVGAGI. The CDR3 has 16 amino acids. V dropped 4 bases and J dropped 5; count of bases not matched to a gene: 11. CDR3 loop: CASSSPPAGGPHEQYF. CDR3 in DNA: TGTGCCAGCAGTTCTCCTCCAGCGGGAGGGCCCCACGAGCAGTACTTC.

This clone has only one observation. This chain links TRBV6-4 with TRBJ2-1; D call uncertain. CDR3 length: 15 residues. Germline CDR1 reads MRHNA; CDR2 reads SNTAGT. Trimming stripped 5 bases from V and 7 bases from J, with 18 bases between. The DNA for the CDR3 is TGTGCCAGCAGTCTGCGCCCCAGGTCCGTAAATGAGCAGTTCTTC. Protein: CASSLRPRSVNEQFF.

The J gene is TRBJ1-6, the V gene TRBV5-5, with 10 bases lining up with TRBD1. The trim removed 4 bases at V and 9 bases at J, leaving 4 bases unmatched. The CDR3 has 14 amino acids. CDR1 and CDR2 (germline): SGHKS, YYEKEE (reference sequence). The CDR3 reads CASSLWDRGSPLHF. The DNA for the CDR3 is TGTGCCAGCAGCCTATGGGACAGGGGTTCACCCCTCCACTTT.

This clone showed up just a few times. V and J are TRBV5-4 and TRBJ1-3, with 8 bases aligning to TRBD1. Germline V lookup: CDR1 SGHNT, CDR2 YYREEE (reference sequence). Trimming cost V 4 bases and J 4 bases; bases outside gene matches: 1. This CDR3 spans 13 amino acids. CDR3 in amino acids: CASSGTGGNTIYF. In DNA form, the CDR3 reads TGTGCCAGCAGCGGGACAGGAGGAAACACCATATATTTT.

The J gene is TRBJ1-5, the V gene TRBV28; no definite D call. The CDR3 is 16 amino acids. V lost 3 bases and J 0 bases, leaving 12 bases between the germline ends. The V gene's germline CDR1 is MDHEN and CDR2 SYDVKM. CDR3 in amino acids: CASSLPFHGSNQPQHF. The CDR3 coding sequence is TGTGCCAGCAGTTTGCCATTTCACGGTAGCAATCAGCCCCAGCATTTT.

The J gene is TRBJ2-2, the V gene TRBV5-1; 7 bases are a match to TRBD1. Unmatched junction bases numbered 4, after V lost 4 bases and J lost 1 base. The CDR3 runs to 15 residues. Germline V gene sequence: CDR1 SGHRS, CDR2 YFSETQ. The CDR3 loop reads CASSRQGRNTGELFF. The DNA of the CDR3 is TGCGCCAGCAGCCGACAGGGAAGGAACACCGGGGAGCTGTTTTTT.

The rearrangement joins TRBV5-1 to TRBJ2-5; 7 positions agree with TRBD2. The CDR3 loop spans 15 amino acids. Germline-derived CDR1 and CDR2 are SGHRS and YFSETQ. After removal of 4 bases from V and 5 bases from J, the junction contained 11 bases not matched to a gene. CDR3 in amino acids: CASSTRPVGGETQYF. The CDR3 DNA sequence: TGCGCCAGCAGCACCCGACCCGTCGGGGGGGAGACCCAGTACTTC. The complete variable domain, with remaining parts taken from reference TRBV5-1 and TRBJ2-5, reads KAGVTQTPRYLIKTRGQQVTLSCSPISGHRSVSWYQQTPGQGLQFLFEYFSETQRNKGNFPGRFSGRQFSNSRSEMNVSTLELGDSALYLCASSTRPVGGETQYFGPGTRLLVL.

The chain combines TRBV25-1 with TRBJ2-6; D is possibly TRBD1 (6 bases). Germline CDR1 MGHDK, CDR2 SYGVNS. V was shortened by 6 bases and J by 1 base, with 16 bases between the two germline ends. The CDR3 has 17 residues. Here the CDR3 DNA reads TGTGCCAGCAGCCGGGACAAGACCGTTTCTGGGGCCAACGTCCTGACTTTC. Amino acid sequence: CASSRDKTVSGANVLTF.

CDR3 DNA sequence: TGTGCCAGCAGCTTGCCCGAGACAGGTTCCTACGAGCAGTACTTC. Translating it yields CASSLPETGSYEQYF. V is TRBV7-9 and J is TRBJ2-7, with D possibly TRBD1 on 6 matching bases. The CDR3 covers 15 residues. V gave up 3 bases and J gave up 1 base, with 13 bases separating them. From germline, CDR1 is SEHNR and CDR2 FQNEAQ (reference sequence). Based on the CDR3 plus reference TRBV7-9 and TRBJ2-7, the full variable domain is DTGVSQNPRHKITKRGQNVTFRCDPISEHNRLYWYRQTLGQGPEFLTYFQNEAQLEKSRLLSDRFSAERPKGSFSTLEIQRTEQGDSAMYLCASSLPETGSYEQYFGPGTRLTVT.

The chain is built from TRBV25-1 and TRBJ1-3; D uncertain. The V gene lost 3 bases and the J gene lost 0 bases, with 12 bases spanning the gap. There are 16 residues in the CDR3. Germline CDR1 is MGHDK and CDR2 is SYGVNS. CDR3 bases: TGTGCCAGCAGTGAGCCCGGGTTTTCCTCTGGAAACACCATATATTTT. It is translated as CASSEPGFSSGNTIYF.

This clone was counted between two and nine times. This chain links TRBV18 with TRBJ1-6; D may be TRBD1 (5 bases). Germline assignment: CDR1 KGHSH and CDR2 LQKENI. Trimming cost V 2 bases and J 6 bases, with 11 bases left between them. This CDR3 spans 15 amino acids. In nucleotides, the CDR3 is TGTGCCAGCTCACCATCTAGACAGTCTAATTCACCCCTCCACTTT. Protein: CASSPSRQSNSPLHF.

V usage is TRBV6-1 and J usage is TRBJ2-1, with 13 bases lining up with TRBD2. The trim removed 5 bases at V and 5 bases at J, leaving 3 bases unmatched. Germline CDR1 is MNHNS and CDR2 is SASEGT. This CDR3 is built from 15 residues. In DNA, the CDR3 is TGTGCCAGCAGTACCGGGACTAGCGGGGACAATGAGCAGTTCTTC. Amino acids: CASSTGTSGDNEQFF.